Each of the 5 T cell receptor beta chains below was sequenced from the same sample in a study of T cells in localized non-small cell lung cancer. Data came from immunoSEQ multiplex PCR; TCRdb stores just in-frame clones and leaves some out. Of around 2,200 clones in the sample, 18% were seen once. The sequences come from normal lung tissue next to the tumor, collected before any cancer treatment. The receptors come from a male donor older than 55 with stage I non-small cell lung cancer.

A few counts support this clone. The chain is built from TRBV11-3 and TRBJ1-3, with 7 bases aligning to TRBD1. CDR1 is SGHNT and CDR2 is YENEEA in the germline V gene. This CDR3 is 15 amino acids long. V was clipped by 5 bases and J by 1 base; unmatched bases: 5. DNA of the CDR3: TGTGCCAGCAGCCTCAGGGGGACTTCTGGAAACACCATATATTTT. Protein product: CASSLRGTSGNTIYF.

This clone is judged medium-sized. The rearrangement joins TRBV6-8 to TRBJ2-1; 8 positions match TRBD1. This CDR3 is built from 14 residues. The germline V gene encodes CDR1 MNHGY and CDR2 SAAAGT. V shed 2 bases and J 7 bases; nucleotides not matched to a gene: 4. The CDR3 here is CASSYTRDRNEQFF. CDR3 sequence (DNA): TGTGCCAGCAGTTACACTAGGGACAGGAATGAGCAGTTCTTC.

The sample holds many counts of this clone. V and J are TRBV4-1 and TRBJ1-2; no reliable D call. Germline-derived CDR1 and CDR2 are MGHRA and YSYEKL. The CDR3 is made up of 15 amino acids. V was clipped by 1 base and J by 0 bases, with 9 bases between them. CDR3 loop: CASSQVSGPNYGYTF. CDR3 nucleotides: TGCGCCAGCAGCCAAGTCTCCGGACCTAACTATGGCTACACCTTC.

By proportion, this clone is medium-sized (0.01 to 0.1%). The chain is built from TRBV7-2 and TRBJ2-7, with unresolved D. Germline V gene lookup returns CDR1 SGHTA and CDR2 FQGNSA. With 5 bases removed from V and 0 bases from J, the gap between germline ends came to 8 bases. This CDR3 has 13 residues. The CDR3 nucleotides read TGTGCCAGCAGCGCCATGAGCTCCTACGAGCAGTACTTC. It translates to CASSAMSSYEQYF.

The DNA for the CDR3 is TGCGCCAGCAGTGATCTCGGCAATCAGCCCCAGCATTTT. As protein: CASSDLGNQPQHF. The chain combines TRBV10-2 with TRBJ1-5; D is unresolved. CDR1 and CDR2 from the germline V gene are WSHSY and SAAADI. The ends were cut back, 3 bases at V and 2 bases at J, with 5 bases in the middle. The CDR3 is 13 amino acids.